This TCR beta chain was captured in a study of shared clonotypes between healthy human individuals. In the study overall: A couple of women and a few men aged 18 to 49 made up the donors.

Running of the assay took place at deep level. Only in-frame clones appear in the TCRdb table, and some are missing; sequencing was by immunoSEQ multiplex PCR. The data contain about 600,000 clones, roughly 97% of them singletons. General study results and limits: Some clonotypes were shared by all four sorted-subset donors, while others were not shared. The non-shared ones had lower generation probabilities than the shared ones.

Concerning this clone: Its antigen is currently unknown.

The ends were cut back, 5 bases at V and 4 bases at J, with 11 bases in the middle. Germline CDR1 LNHDA, CDR2 SQIVND (reference sequence). There are 13 residues in the CDR3. Caucasian adults living in Nashville, Tennessee, provided all samples. The chain recombines TRBV19 with TRBJ1-1; D is unclear. The receptor comes from a woman aged 30 to 39 in good health. Sequencing was done on a sample of naive CD4+ T cells sorted from blood. Described subset: CD45RA+ positively selected. The CDR3 is CASSLEATTEAFF. Here the CDR3 DNA reads TGTGCCAGTAGTCTGGAGGCCACCACTGAAGCTTTCTTT.